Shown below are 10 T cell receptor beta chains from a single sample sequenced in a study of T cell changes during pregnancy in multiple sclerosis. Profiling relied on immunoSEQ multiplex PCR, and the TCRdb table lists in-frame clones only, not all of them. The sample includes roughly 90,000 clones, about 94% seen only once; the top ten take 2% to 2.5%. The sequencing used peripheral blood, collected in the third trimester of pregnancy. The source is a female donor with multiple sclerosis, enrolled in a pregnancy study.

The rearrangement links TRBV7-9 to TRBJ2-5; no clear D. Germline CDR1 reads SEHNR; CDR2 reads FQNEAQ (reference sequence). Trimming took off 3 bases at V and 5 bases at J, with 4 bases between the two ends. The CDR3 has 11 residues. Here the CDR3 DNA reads TGTGCCAGCAGCTTTCTGGAGACCCAGTACTTC. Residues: CASSFLETQYF.

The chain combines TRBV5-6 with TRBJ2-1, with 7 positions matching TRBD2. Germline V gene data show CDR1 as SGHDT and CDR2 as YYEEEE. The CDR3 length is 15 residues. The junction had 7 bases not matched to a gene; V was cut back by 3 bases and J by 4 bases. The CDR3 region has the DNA TGTGCCAGCAGCTGGGGGGGAGCTGAATACAATGAGCAGTTCTTC. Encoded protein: CASSWGGAEYNEQFF.

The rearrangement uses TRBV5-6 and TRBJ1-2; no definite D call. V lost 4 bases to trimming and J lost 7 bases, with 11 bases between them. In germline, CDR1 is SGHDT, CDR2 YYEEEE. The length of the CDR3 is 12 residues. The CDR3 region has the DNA TGTGCCAGCAGCCCCCGCGGAGGTGGCTACACCTTC. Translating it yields CASSPRGGGYTF.

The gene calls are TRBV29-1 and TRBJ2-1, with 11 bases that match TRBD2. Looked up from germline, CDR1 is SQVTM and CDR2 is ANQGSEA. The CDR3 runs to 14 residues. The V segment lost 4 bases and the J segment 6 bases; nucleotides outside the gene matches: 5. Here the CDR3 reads CSVGGTSGSNEQFF. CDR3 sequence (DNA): TGCAGCGTTGGCGGGACTAGCGGCTCCAATGAGCAGTTCTTC.

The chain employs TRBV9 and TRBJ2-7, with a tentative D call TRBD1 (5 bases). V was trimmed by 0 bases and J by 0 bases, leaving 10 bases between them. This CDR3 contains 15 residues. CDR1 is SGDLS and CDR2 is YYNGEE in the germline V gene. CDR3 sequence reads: CASSVGQGFSYEQYF. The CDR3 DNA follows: TGTGCCAGCAGCGTAGGTCAGGGTTTCTCCTACGAGCAGTACTTC.

CDR3 sequence (DNA): TGTGCCAGCAGCTCACAGGGGGAGAATGAGCAGTTCTTC. This translates into CASSSQGENEQFF. V is TRBV7-8 and J is TRBJ2-1; 8 bases line up with TRBD1. Germline values: CDR1 SGHVS, CDR2 FQNEAQ. The CDR3 is 13 residues long. With V trimmed by 4 bases and J by 7 bases, 3 bases remained unmatched.

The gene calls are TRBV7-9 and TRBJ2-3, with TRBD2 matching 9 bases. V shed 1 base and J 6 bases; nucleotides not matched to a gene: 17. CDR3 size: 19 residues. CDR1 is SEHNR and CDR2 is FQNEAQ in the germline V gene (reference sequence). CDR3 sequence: CASSLGPLASGKVEDTQYF. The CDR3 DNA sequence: TGTGCCAGCAGCTTAGGCCCCTTGGCTAGCGGGAAGGTGGAGGATACGCAGTATTTT. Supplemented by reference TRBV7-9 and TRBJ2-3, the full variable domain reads DTGVSQNPRHKITKRGQNVTFRCDPISEHNRLYWYRQTLGQGPEFLTYFQNEAQLEKSRLLSDRFSAERPKGSFSTLEIQRTEQGDSAMYLCASSLGPLASGKVEDTQYFGPGTRLTVL.

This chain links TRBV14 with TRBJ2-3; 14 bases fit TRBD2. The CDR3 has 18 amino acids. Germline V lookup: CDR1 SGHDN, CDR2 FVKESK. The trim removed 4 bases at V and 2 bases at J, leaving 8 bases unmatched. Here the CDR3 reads CASSPGTSGSYYTDTQYF. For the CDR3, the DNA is TGTGCCAGCAGCCCAGGGACTAGCGGGAGCTATTACACAGATACGCAGTATTTT.

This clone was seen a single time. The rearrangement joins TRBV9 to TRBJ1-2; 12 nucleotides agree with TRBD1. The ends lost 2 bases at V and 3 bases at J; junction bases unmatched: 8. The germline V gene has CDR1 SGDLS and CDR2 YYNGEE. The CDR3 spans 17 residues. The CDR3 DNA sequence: TGTGCCAGCAGCGTGACCGGGACAGGGGGCTTGCACTATGGCTACACCTTC. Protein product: CASSVTGTGGLHYGYTF.

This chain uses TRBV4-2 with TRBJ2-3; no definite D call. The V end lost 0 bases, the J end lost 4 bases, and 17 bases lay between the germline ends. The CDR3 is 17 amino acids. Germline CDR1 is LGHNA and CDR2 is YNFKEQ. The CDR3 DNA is TGTGCCAGCAGCCAAGACTCAGACGGCGGCTCCCCAGATACGCAGTATTTT. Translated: CASSQDSDGGSPDTQYF.